This T cell receptor beta chain was sequenced in a study of PD-1 blockade in classical Hodgkin lymphoma. Points from the study as a whole: Lower baseline TCR diversity was reported for newly diagnosed patients than for healthy donors.

The assay was immunoSEQ multiplex PCR, and TCRdb's table has in-frame clones only and misses some. Of some 41,000 clones listed, over 60% are singletons. Every patient relapsed after autologous stem cell transplantation, and brentuximab vedotin exposure varied. Complete response, partial response or progressive disease was each patient's best response. A remark on this clone: No antigen is known for it.

CDR3 length: 13 amino acids. V dropped 3 bases and J dropped 8 bases, with 11 bases sitting between them. CDR1 is SGDLS, CDR2 YYNGEE, per germline. The source is a human donor with classical Hodgkin lymphoma. This rearrangement joins TRBV9 to TRBJ1-4; D might be TRBD1 (5 bases). The material was peripheral blood mononuclear cells (PBMCs), obtained at baseline. The CDR3 nucleotides read TGTGCCAGCAGCGCTAGGGGTATGGAAAAACTGTTTTTT. It encodes CASSARGMEKLFF.